Sequencing of this T cell receptor (beta chain) was carried out in a study of circulating tumor DNA in untreated peripheral T-cell lymphoma listed by TCRdb under 2021. Beyond this particular receptor, the publication reports: Tumor-specific clonotypes were identified in roughly 75% of patients, from 85% to 90% of baseline tissues and roughly 70% of baseline serum samples.

The library was obtained by the immunoSEQ multiplex PCR assay. Sourced from immuneACCESS, this table was stored by TCRdb with only in-frame sequences that have V and J called. A share of the clones is absent; for the studies checked, an unresolved V gene accounts for under half, and the remainder has no known explanation. The sample has about 10,000 clones on record, roughly 80% of them singletons. The top ten clones comprise around 30% of the sample. As regards this clone: Its antigen is currently not known. One junction end does not reproduce the germline sequence, and a read error may be involved.

The CDR3, from cysteine to phenylalanine, totals 17 residues. Only the CDR3 region is kept as DNA, spanning 51 bases read in frame from base 1. The CDR1 and CDR2 encoded by the germline V gene (reference sequence) are MNHEY and SMNVEV. Baseline tumor tissue collected before treatment was sequenced to identify tumor-specific TCR clonotypes. Next-generation sequencing of T-cell receptor sequences was used to monitor peripheral T-cell lymphoma patients receiving frontline treatment on a trial. This clonotype was obtained from a human donor with peripheral T-cell lymphoma. Sequenced material: tumor tissue. The rearranged chain carries TRBV27 and TRBJ2-3, with the D gene uncertain. The DNA is as follows: TGTGCCACCAGTGGAAAAAATAGACCACTTCAACCCGATACGCAGTATTTT. Protein translation: CATSGKNRPLQPDTQYF.